This TCR beta chain is drawn from a study of T-cell reconstitution after alpha-beta-depleted transplantation in children. Unique molecular identifiers were incorporated when the TCRbeta library was constructed. TCRdb re-analysed the PCR reads in MiXCR, keeping a single row per CDR3 protein. The sample records a few hundred thousand distinct CDR3 sequences, just over 20% being singletons. This CDR3 contains 15 residues. The V gene end was trimmed by 4 bases and the J gene end by 7 bases; junction bases not matched to a gene: 10. Germline CDR1 SNHLY, CDR2 FYNNEI. The V gene is TRBV2, the J gene TRBJ2-1; TRBD2 matches 7 bases. This clonotype was obtained from a human donor who donated a stem cell graft to a child with acute myeloid leukemia. Specimen: PBMCs from the stem cell graft donor, collected from the stem cell graft. CDR3 region: CASSALARTANEQFF. CDR3 nucleotides: TGTGCCAGCAGTGCACTAGCGCGAACTGCAAATGAGCAGTTCTTC.